The 10 T cell receptor beta chains below were found in one sample sequenced in a study of T-cell reconstitution after alpha-beta-depleted transplantation in children (dated by TCRdb to the mid-2010s). The library was built by means of PCR. Sequenced using an Illumina HiSeq 2500. TCR libraries were prepared with molecular barcoding, using unique molecular identifiers to normalize TCRbeta repertoire quantification. The raw public data were reprocessed by TCRdb itself: fastp quality trimming at Q25, MiXCR clonotype calling, in-frame beta chains only. Here each entry gathers all rows of one CDR3 protein and keeps the most common genes and DNA. Present in this sample are about 410,000 distinct CDR3 sequences, roughly 22% of which were seen just once. 3.8% of the sample belongs to the ten largest clones. Sample: PBMCs from the stem cell graft donor, taken from the stem cell graft. Every receptor here comes from a human donor who donated a stem cell graft to a child with acute myeloid leukemia.

This sequence joins TRBV9 and TRBJ1-4; no definite D call. From germline, CDR1 is SGDLS and CDR2 YYNGEE. Deletions cut 0 bases from V and 0 bases from J, with 6 bases between. The CDR3 has 15 amino acids. The CDR3 coding sequence is TGTGCCAGCAGCGTAGGGGGAGCAACTAATGAAAAACTGTTTTTT. Protein product: CASSVGGATNEKLFF.

This rearrangement joins TRBV27 to TRBJ2-1, with TRBD1 matching over 9 bases. The germline gives CDR1 MNHEY, CDR2 SMNVEV (reference sequence). The CDR3 is 15 residues long. Germline trimming cut 7 bases from V and 3 bases from J; bases unmatched to any gene: 7. The chain's CDR3 is CASKTGGQGYNEQFF. CDR3 in DNA: TGTGCCAGCAAGACAGGGGGACAGGGCTACAATGAGCAGTTCTTC.

This clonotype was detected only a few times. The CDR3 loop reads CASSGQGKNYEQYF. The CDR3 DNA follows: TGCGCCAGCTCCGGACAGGGGAAGAACTACGAGCAGTACTTC. The chain uses TRBV5-1 and TRBJ2-7, with 9 nucleotides matching TRBD1. The germline CDR1 and CDR2 sequences are SGHRS and YFSETQ. This CDR3 is built from 14 residues. The V gene end was trimmed by 7 bases and the J gene end by 3 bases; junction bases not matched to a gene: 8.

The rearrangement joins TRBV12-3 or TRBV12-4 to TRBJ2-1, with 7 positions matching TRBD2. CDR3 length equals 15 residues. V gave up 8 bases and J gave up 1 base; unmatched junction bases: 8. The CDR3 DNA follows: TGTGCCAGCTCGATGAGCGGGGCTTCCTACAATGAGCAGTTCTTC. This sequence encodes CASSMSGASYNEQFF.

The chain couples TRBV12-3 or TRBV12-4 to TRBJ2-7; either TRBD1 or TRBD2 may fit D (5 bases each). CDR3 length: 12 residues. Deletions cut 4 bases from V and 9 bases from J, with 13 bases between. The CDR3, as DNA: TGTGCCAGCAGTTGGGGACCTGGCGGGCAGTACTTC. Protein product: CASSWGPGGQYF.

This clonotype was recorded at least ten times. This chain connects TRBV29-1 to TRBJ2-1; 7 bases agree with TRBD1. This CDR3 contains 14 residues. V dropped 3 bases and J dropped 6; count of bases not matched to a gene: 8. CDR1 SQVTM and CDR2 ANQGSEA come from the germline V gene. In DNA, the CDR3 is TGCAGCGTTGATCGGCAGGGGGTAGGCAATGAGCAGTTCTTC. It codes for CSVDRQGVGNEQFF.

This clonotype was seen a handful of times. The CDR3 protein is CASSPNTGGKETQYF. The CDR3 coding sequence is TGTGCCAGCAGTCCCAATACGGGGGGGAAAGAGACCCAGTACTTC. V is TRBV12-3 or TRBV12-4 and J is TRBJ2-5; 8 positions agree with TRBD2. The CDR3 spans 15 residues. The trim removed 5 bases at V and 3 bases at J, leaving 8 bases unmatched.

The chain recombines TRBV5-1 with TRBJ2-3; TRBD2 aligns across 12 bases. The junction had 5 bases not matched to a gene; V was cut back by 4 bases and J by 5 bases. CDR1 and CDR2 from the germline V gene are SGHRS and YFSETQ. The CDR3 is made up of 15 amino acids. The CDR3 DNA reads TGCGCCAGCAGCCGGACTAGCGGGACTTTAGATACGCAGTATTTT. Its translation: CASSRTSGTLDTQYF.

This clonotype was observed at least ten times. This sequence joins TRBV6-2 or TRBV6-3 and TRBJ1-2, with TRBD1 matching 9 bases. V dropped 5 bases and J dropped 7; count of bases not matched to a gene: 11. The CDR3 extends over 15 amino acids. Germline values: CDR1 MNHEY, CDR2 SVGEGT. CDR3 DNA sequence: TGTGCCAGCAGTGGGACTTACTACAGGGGGCCTGGCTACACCTTC. Its protein is CASSGTYYRGPGYTF.

This clonotype was seen ten or more times. The V gene is TRBV10-3, the J gene TRBJ2-3; TRBD2 matches at 8 bases. Trimming at V came to 3 bases and at J to 12 bases, leaving 11 bases not matched to a gene. Per the germline V gene, CDR1 is ENHRY and CDR2 is SYGVKD. The CDR3 spans 14 residues. The chain's CDR3 is CAISDSASSGGQYF. In nucleotides, the CDR3 is TGTGCCATCAGTGATTCGGCCTCGAGCGGGGGCCAGTATTTT.